The next 9 T cell receptor beta chains were all read from a single sample in a study of shared T cell receptors in the human thymus. TCRdb keeps only in-frame clones here, not all; method: immunoSEQ multiplex PCR. The data show about 380,000 clones, with approximately 95% seen just once and around 0.018% held by the top ten. Input material: thymocytes. Receptors originate from a human donor.

This chain joins TRBV5-6 and TRBJ2-5; 11 bases line up with TRBD1. The germline V gene has CDR1 SGHDT and CDR2 YYEEEE. The CDR3 sequence is 16 residues long. Germline trimming cut 0 bases from V and 4 bases from J; bases unmatched to any gene: 5. CDR3 sequence reads: CASSLAGTGGTETQYF. The CDR3 DNA reads as TGTGCCAGCAGCTTGGCCGGGACAGGGGGAACAGAGACCCAGTACTTC.

V is TRBV27 and J is TRBJ1-5; TRBD1 matches at 10 bases. Trimming removed 6 bases from V and 7 bases from J; junction bases left unmatched: 9. Germline V lookup: CDR1 MNHEY, CDR2 SMNVEV (reference sequence). The CDR3 has 15 residues. Here the CDR3 DNA reads TGTGCCAGCAGCCTCGGGACAGGGGATAGGCAGCCCCAGCATTTT. It specifies CASSLGTGDRQPQHF.

This clone was counted a single time. This chain uses TRBV7-9 with TRBJ1-3; D is unclear. Germline V lookup: CDR1 SEHNR, CDR2 FQNEAQ (reference sequence). This CDR3 has 14 residues. Trimming took 8 bases from V and 3 from J, leaving 14 bases between them. The CDR3 is CASSGRVGGNTIYF. The DNA for the CDR3 is TGTGCCAGCTCGGGCAGAGTCGGTGGAAACACCATATATTTT.

The sample holds one count of this clone. The genes are TRBV18 and TRBJ1-1; D ambiguous. Trimming left V 3 bases short and J 1 base short, with 9 bases between. Germline V lookup: CDR1 KGHSH, CDR2 LQKENI. The CDR3 totals 14 residues. The CDR3 DNA reads as TGTGCCAGCTCACCTCTGCGGGAGAACACTGAAGCTTTCTTT. It translates to CASSPLRENTEAFF.

In this sample, this clone turned up once. Other DNA sequences in the same sample also yield this CDR3. DNA for the CDR3: TGCAGTGCCCCCGTCGGGGGCGGCTACACCTTC. Protein: CSAPVGGGYTF. The J gene is TRBJ1-2, the V gene TRBV20-1; possibly TRBD1 for D (6 bases). Trimming took 6 bases from V and 8 from J, leaving 13 bases between them. Germline V gene sequence: CDR1 DFQATT, CDR2 SNEGSKA (reference sequence). This CDR3 has 11 residues.

The chain uses TRBV9 and TRBJ2-1; D may be TRBD1 (6 bases). The length of the CDR3 is 12 residues. Looked up from germline, CDR1 is SGDLS and CDR2 is YYNGEE. V was shortened by 2 bases and J by 8 bases, with 8 bases between the two germline ends. CDR3 DNA sequence: TGTGCCAGCAGCGTGGGGGCCGATGAGCAGTTCTTC. It translates to CASSVGADEQFF.

The J gene is TRBJ1-2, the V gene TRBV6-5, with D uncertain. V lost 6 bases, J lost 9 bases, and 20 bases lay in between. Germline loops: CDR1 MNHEY, CDR2 SVGAGI. This CDR3 has 14 amino acids. The CDR3 here is CASRQKEGPRSYTF. The CDR3 nucleotides read TGTGCCAGCAGGCAAAAGGAAGGGCCTCGAAGCTACACCTTC.

The chain recombines TRBV30 with TRBJ1-5; D perhaps matches TRBD1 (5 bases). V lost 0 bases to trimming and J lost 0 bases, with 12 bases between them. This CDR3 has 16 amino acids. Looked up from germline, CDR1 is GTSNPN and CDR2 is SVGIG (reference sequence). The CDR3 spells CAWSVLGGNSNQPQHF. For the CDR3, the DNA is TGTGCCTGGAGTGTACTGGGGGGGAATAGCAATCAGCCCCAGCATTTT.

This clone has just one count. This sequence joins TRBV27 and TRBJ1-5; possible D gene TRBD1, 6 bases. The CDR3 has 18 residues. Trimming shortened V by 2 bases and J by 0 bases, and 17 bases separated the two germline ends. Germline assignment: CDR1 MNHEY and CDR2 SMNVEV (reference sequence). CDR3 in amino acids: CASSLVGGGSYSNQPQHF. CDR3 sequence (DNA): TGTGCCAGCAGTTTAGTAGGGGGGGGCTCTTATAGCAATCAGCCCCAGCATTTT.